This T cell receptor beta chain was recorded in a study of T cells after yellow fever vaccination. TCRdb re-derived calls from the 5' RACE reads in MiXCR, one entry per CDR3 protein. The data contain hundreds of thousands of distinct CDR3 sequences, about 17% of them singletons. Specimen: PBMCs, collected before the yellow fever booster vaccination. The sequence was obtained from a man between 18 and 29 years old who received the YFV17D yellow fever vaccine.

The CDR3 DNA follows: TGCGCCAGCAGCCAGGGAGTTCCAGAGACCCAGTACTTC. Translation gives CASSQGVPETQYF. The chain joins TRBV5-1 to TRBJ2-5; either TRBD1 or TRBD2 may fit D (5 bases each). Between the trimmed V and J ends, which lost 4 bases and 4 bases, there was a span of 11 bases. The CDR3 contains 13 residues. CDR1 and CDR2 from the germline V gene are SGHRS and YFSETQ.